A selection of T cell receptor beta chains follows, all from one sample in a study of radiotherapy plus CTLA-4 blockade in lung cancer. TCRdb's copy holds only in-frame clones and misses some; the assay was immunoSEQ multiplex PCR. The table lists roughly 78,000 clones, around 73% of them singletons. The source material was peripheral blood, sampled from a patient treated with radiotherapy plus ipilimumab. The receptors were gathered from a human donor with non-small cell lung cancer who had a complete response to radiotherapy plus ipilimumab. Each CDR3 is given with its conserved first and last residue. Each record gives: D gene, clone size, V gene, J gene, CDR3 protein, CDR3 DNA. The D gene is left open where the match is weak. Where a row states a size, it is once, few, many or the class of an expanded clone; other rows omit it.

.	.	TRBV11-3	TRBJ2-1	CASTPKVGEYNEQFF	TGTGCCAGCACCCCAAAAGTGGGAGAGTACAATGAGCAGTTCTTC
TRBD1	.	TRBV27	TRBJ1-2	CASSLYRGYGYTF	TGTGCCAGCAGTTTGTACAGGGGCTATGGCTACACCTTC
.	.	TRBV6-1	TRBJ1-1	CASSVPGPNTEAFF	TGTGCCAGCAGTGTACCGGGACCAAACACTGAAGCTTTCTTT
.	.	TRBV23-1	TRBJ1-5	CASRGTPDQPQHF	TGCGCCAGCAGAGGGACACCAGATCAGCCCCAGCATTTT
.	.	TRBV19	TRBJ1-1	CASSKSDRNTEAFF	TGTGCCAGTAGTAAGTCGGACAGGAACACTGAAGCTTTCTTT
TRBD2	.	TRBV19	TRBJ2-3	CASTTSGSTDTQYF	TGTGCCAGTACCACTAGCGGGAGCACAGATACGCAGTATTTT
.	.	TRBV11-2	TRBJ1-5	CASSLFGQGNQPQHF	TGTGCCAGCAGCTTATTCGGCCAGGGCAATCAGCCCCAGCATTTT
.	few	TRBV9	TRBJ1-2	CASSVDSSSYGYTF	TGTGCCAGCAGCGTAGATAGCAGCTCCTATGGCTACACCTTC
.	.	TRBV5-4	TRBJ2-2	CASTPGGQIETGELFF	TGTGCCAGCACCCCTGGGGGGCAAATAGAAACCGGGGAGCTGTTTTTT
TRBD1	.	TRBV4-1	TRBJ1-4	CASSPLGQGNEKLFF	TGCGCCAGCAGCCCACTAGGACAGGGTAATGAAAAACTGTTTTTT
.	.	TRBV25-1	TRBJ2-5	CASSELEAEQETQYF	TGTGCCAGCAGTGAATTGGAGGCAGAACAAGAGACCCAGTACTTC
.	.	TRBV9	TRBJ1-2	CASSVGTNSYGYTF	TGTGCCAGCAGCGTAGGGACCAACTCCTATGGCTACACCTTC
.	.	TRBV15	TRBJ1-2	CATSDRLDTSYGYTF	TGTGCCACCAGCGACCGTCTGGACACCTCCTATGGCTACACCTTC
.	once	TRBV6-5	TRBJ1-4	CASRPLATNEKLFF	TGTGCCAGCAGACCTCTAGCAACTAATGAAAAACTGTTTTTT
.	.	TRBV11-3	TRBJ2-2	CASSRGSSGELFF	TGTGCCAGCAGCCGGGGTTCTTCTGGGGAGCTGTTTTTT
.	few	TRBV6-6	TRBJ1-2	CASSYSFHSLAF	TGTGCCAGCAGTTACTCTTTTCACAGTCTGGCCTTC
.	.	TRBV10-3	TRBJ1-4	CAISGRDNEKLFF	TGTGCCATCAGTGGGAGGGATAATGAAAAACTGTTTTTT
TRBD1	.	TRBV30	TRBJ1-1	CAWSSDRDTEAFF	TGTGCCTGGAGTTCGGACAGGGACACTGAAGCTTTCTTT
.	.	TRBV6-1	TRBJ1-5	CASSLGDSNQPQHF	TGTGCCAGCAGTCTGGGGGACAGCAATCAGCCCCAGCATTTT
.	.	TRBV14	TRBJ1-1	CASRRDGNTEAFF	TGTGCCAGCAGGCGAGATGGGAACACTGAAGCTTTCTTT
.	.	TRBV19	TRBJ2-2	CASSTIGPSSDTGELFF	TGTGCCAGTAGCACAATCGGGCCCTCCTCGGACACCGGGGAGCTGTTTTTT
.	.	TRBV5-4	TRBJ2-7	CASSLGHQYEQYF	TGTGCCAGCAGCTTAGGACACCAATACGAGCAGTACTTC
.	.	TRBV4-3	TRBJ2-1	CASSPSRGFSSYNEQFF	TGCGCCAGCAGCCCAAGCCGGGGATTCAGCTCCTACAATGAGCAGTTCTTC
.	.	TRBV5-1	TRBJ2-1	CASSLPGISSYNEQFF	TGCGCCAGCAGCTTGCCAGGGATTAGCTCCTACAATGAGCAGTTCTTC
.	few	TRBV9	TRBJ2-1	CASSAGFVEQFF	TGTGCCAGCAGCGCAGGGTTTGTTGAGCAGTTCTTC
.	.	TRBV5-1	TRBJ1-3	CASRPGKNTIYF	TGCGCCAGCAGGCCGGGTAAAAACACCATATATTTT
TRBD2	once	TRBV7-7	TRBJ2-1	CASSLAGGHSEQFF	TGTGCTAGCAGCTTAGCGGGGGGGCATAGTGAGCAGTTCTTC
TRBD1	.	TRBV30	TRBJ2-2	CAWRTGNTGELFF	TGTGCCTGGCGGACAGGTAACACCGGGGAGCTGTTTTTT
TRBD1	.	TRBV6-6	TRBJ1-2	CASSSGDRAIYGYTF	TGTGCCAGCAGTTCGGGGGACAGGGCTATCTATGGCTACACCTTC
TRBD2	.	TRBV11-2	TRBJ2-3	CASSMGLAGSTDTQYF	TGTGCCAGCAGCATGGGACTAGCGGGAAGCACAGATACGCAGTATTTT
.	.	TRBV4-3	TRBJ1-1	CASSQDSGTGTEAFF	TGCGCCAGCAGCCAAGATTCGGGAACCGGGACTGAAGCTTTCTTT
.	.	TRBV4-3	TRBJ2-5	CASSQDGGDIQETQYF	TGCGCCAGCAGCCAAGATGGGGGAGACATTCAAGAGACCCAGTACTTC
TRBD2	once	TRBV29-1	TRBJ2-2	CSVTSFAGRAMTGELFF	TGCAGCGTAACAAGTTTTGCGGGGAGGGCCATGACCGGGGAGCTGTTTTTT
.	.	TRBV11-2	TRBJ2-1	CASSPRLDGNEQFF	TGTGCCAGCAGCCCCCGACTAGACGGGAATGAGCAGTTCTTC
.	.	TRBV19	TRBJ2-5	CASSIAQGNQETQYF	TGTGCCAGTAGTATAGCCCAGGGCAATCAAGAGACCCAGTACTTC
.	.	TRBV5-1	TRBJ1-1	CASSLDGGIDTEAFF	TGCGCCAGCAGCTTGGATGGAGGTATAGACACTGAAGCTTTCTTT
TRBD1	.	TRBV18	TRBJ2-3	CASSPRQGAADTQYF	TGTGCCAGCTCACCACGACAGGGGGCGGCAGATACGCAGTATTTT
TRBD1	.	TRBV10-2	TRBJ1-1	CASRGQANTEAFF	TGCGCCAGCAGGGGACAGGCGAACACTGAAGCTTTCTTT
TRBD2	.	TRBV19	TRBJ2-1	CASSPSGITYNEQFF	TGTGCCAGTAGTCCTAGCGGGATTACCTACAATGAGCAGTTCTTC